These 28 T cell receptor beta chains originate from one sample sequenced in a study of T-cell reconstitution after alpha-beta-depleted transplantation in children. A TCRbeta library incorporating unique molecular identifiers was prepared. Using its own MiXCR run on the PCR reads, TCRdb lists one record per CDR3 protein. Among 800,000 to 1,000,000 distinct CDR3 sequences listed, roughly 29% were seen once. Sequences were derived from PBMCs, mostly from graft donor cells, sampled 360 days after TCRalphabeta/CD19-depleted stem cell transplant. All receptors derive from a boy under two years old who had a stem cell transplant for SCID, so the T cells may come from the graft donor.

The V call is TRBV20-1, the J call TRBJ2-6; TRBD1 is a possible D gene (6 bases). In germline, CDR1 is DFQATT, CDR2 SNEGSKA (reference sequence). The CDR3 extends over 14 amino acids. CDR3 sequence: CSGAGAPGANVLTF. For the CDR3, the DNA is TGCAGCGGGGCAGGGGCCCCCGGGGCCAACGTCCTGACTTTC.

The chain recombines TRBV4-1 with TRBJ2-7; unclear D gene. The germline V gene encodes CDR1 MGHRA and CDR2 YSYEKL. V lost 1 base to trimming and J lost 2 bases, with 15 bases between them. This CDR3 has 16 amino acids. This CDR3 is CASSQVLGRRTYEQYF. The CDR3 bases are TGCGCCAGCAGCCAAGTTTTGGGAAGAAGGACCTACGAGCAGTACTTC.

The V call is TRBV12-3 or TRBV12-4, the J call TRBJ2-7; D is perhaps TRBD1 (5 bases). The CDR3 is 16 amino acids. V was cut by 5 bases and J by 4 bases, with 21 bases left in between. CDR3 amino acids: CASSHPRGPALYEQYF. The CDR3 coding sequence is TGTGCCAGCAGTCATCCTAGGGGCCCCGCCCTGTACGAGCAGTACTTC.

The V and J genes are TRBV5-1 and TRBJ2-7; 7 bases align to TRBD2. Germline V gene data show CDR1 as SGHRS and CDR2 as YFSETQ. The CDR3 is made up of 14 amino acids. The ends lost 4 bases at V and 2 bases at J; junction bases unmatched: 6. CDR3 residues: CASSIGLVTYEQYF. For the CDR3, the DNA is TGCGCCAGCAGCATAGGACTAGTTACCTACGAGCAGTACTTC. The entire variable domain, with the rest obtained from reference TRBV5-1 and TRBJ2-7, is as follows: KAGVTQTPRYLIKTRGQQVTLSCSPISGHRSVSWYQQTPGQGLQFLFEYFSETQRNKGNFPGRFSGRQFSNSRSEMNVSTLELGDSALYLCASSIGLVTYEQYFGPGTRLTVT.

The CDR3, as DNA: TGTGCCAGTAGTATCCGGGGACAGCCCTACGAGCAGTACTTC. Its translation: CASSIRGQPYEQYF. The chain combines TRBV19 with TRBJ2-7, with TRBD1 identical over 7 bases. From germline, CDR1 is LNHDA and CDR2 SQIVND (reference sequence). The ends lost 3 bases at V and 2 bases at J; junction bases unmatched: 4. The CDR3 contains 14 residues.

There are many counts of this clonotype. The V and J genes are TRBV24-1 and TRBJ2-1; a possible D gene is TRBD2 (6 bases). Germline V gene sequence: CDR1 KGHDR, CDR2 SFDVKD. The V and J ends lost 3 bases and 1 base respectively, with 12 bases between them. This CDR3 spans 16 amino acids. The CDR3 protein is CATSDPSGGSYNEQFF. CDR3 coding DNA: TGTGCCACCAGTGATCCAAGTGGGGGGTCCTACAATGAGCAGTTCTTC.

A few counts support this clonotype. The CDR3 loop reads CSAKNRVVVYNEQFF. The DNA of the CDR3 is TGCAGTGCAAAGAACAGGGTAGTCGTCTACAATGAGCAGTTCTTC. J is TRBJ2-1 and V is TRBV20-1; a weak D match, TRBD1 (6 bases). V lost 6 bases to trimming and J lost 3 bases, with 18 bases between them. Per germline, CDR1 DFQATT and CDR2 SNEGSKA (reference sequence). CDR3 length equals 15 residues.

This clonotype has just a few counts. The CDR3 DNA sequence: TGCGCCAGCAGCCAAGATAGGACGGACTACGAGCAGTACTTC. It codes for CASSQDRTDYEQYF. This rearrangement joins TRBV4-3 to TRBJ2-7; D remains ambiguous. Trimming took 0 bases from V and 3 from J, leaving 9 bases between them. The CDR3 contains 14 residues. CDR1 and CDR2 from the germline V gene are LGHNA and YSLEER.

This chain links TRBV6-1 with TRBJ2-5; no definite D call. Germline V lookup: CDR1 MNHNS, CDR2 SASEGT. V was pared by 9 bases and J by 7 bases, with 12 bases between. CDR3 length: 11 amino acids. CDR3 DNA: TGTGCCAGTCGAGAAGGGCCGACCCAGTACTTC. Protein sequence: CASREGPTQYF.

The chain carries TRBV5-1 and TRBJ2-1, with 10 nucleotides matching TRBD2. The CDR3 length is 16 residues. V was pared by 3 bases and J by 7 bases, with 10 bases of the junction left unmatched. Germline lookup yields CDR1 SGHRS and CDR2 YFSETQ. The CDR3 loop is CASSYQRGGLRNEQFF. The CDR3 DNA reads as TGCGCCAGCAGCTACCAGCGGGGGGGCCTTAGGAATGAGCAGTTCTTC.

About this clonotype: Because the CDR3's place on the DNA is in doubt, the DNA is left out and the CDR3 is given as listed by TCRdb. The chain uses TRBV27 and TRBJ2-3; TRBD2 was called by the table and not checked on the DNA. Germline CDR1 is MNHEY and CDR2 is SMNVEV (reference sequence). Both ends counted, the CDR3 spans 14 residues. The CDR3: CASSLVAGGAVRIF.

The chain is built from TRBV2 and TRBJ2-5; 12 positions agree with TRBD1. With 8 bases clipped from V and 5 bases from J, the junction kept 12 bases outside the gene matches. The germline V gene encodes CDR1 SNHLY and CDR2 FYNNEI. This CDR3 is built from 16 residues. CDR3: CASGRHGTGGWETQYF. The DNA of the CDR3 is TGTGCCAGCGGACGTCACGGGACAGGGGGCTGGGAGACCCAGTACTTC.

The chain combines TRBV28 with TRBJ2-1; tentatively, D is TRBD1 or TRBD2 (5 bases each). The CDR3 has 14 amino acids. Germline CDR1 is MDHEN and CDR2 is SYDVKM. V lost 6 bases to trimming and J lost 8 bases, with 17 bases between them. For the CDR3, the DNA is TGTGCCAGCAGGAGACCGGGACCCCTCGATGAGCAGTTCTTC. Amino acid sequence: CASRRPGPLDEQFF.

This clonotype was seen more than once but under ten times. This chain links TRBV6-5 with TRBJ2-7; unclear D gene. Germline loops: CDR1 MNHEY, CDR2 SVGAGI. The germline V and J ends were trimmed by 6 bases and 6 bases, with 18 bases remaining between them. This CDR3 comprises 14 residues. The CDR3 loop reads CASSPSRKRFEQYF. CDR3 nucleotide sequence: TGTGCCAGCAGCCCCTCGAGGAAGCGTTTCGAGCAGTACTTC.

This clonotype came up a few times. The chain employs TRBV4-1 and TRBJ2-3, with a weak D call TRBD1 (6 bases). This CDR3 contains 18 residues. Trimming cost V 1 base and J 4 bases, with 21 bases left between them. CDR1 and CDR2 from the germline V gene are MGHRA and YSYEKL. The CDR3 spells CASSQGRFNRESADTQYF. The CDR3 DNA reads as TGCGCCAGCAGCCAAGGCCGCTTCAACAGGGAATCGGCAGATACGCAGTATTTT.

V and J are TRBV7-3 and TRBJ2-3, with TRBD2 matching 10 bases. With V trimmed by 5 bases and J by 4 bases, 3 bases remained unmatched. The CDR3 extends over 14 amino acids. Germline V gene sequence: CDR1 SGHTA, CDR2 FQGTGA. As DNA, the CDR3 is TGTGCCAGCAGCGAAGGACTAGCGGCAGATACGCAGTATTTT. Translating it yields CASSEGLAADTQYF.

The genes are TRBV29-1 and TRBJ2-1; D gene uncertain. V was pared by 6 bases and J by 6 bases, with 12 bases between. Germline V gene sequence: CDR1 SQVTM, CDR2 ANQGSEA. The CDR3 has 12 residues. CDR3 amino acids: CSVWVVGNEQFF. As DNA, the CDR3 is TGCAGCGTCTGGGTGGTGGGCAATGAGCAGTTCTTC.

In DNA form, the CDR3 reads TGTGCCAGCAGTTACCCCGGTGGCGGGGGGCTACCCTACGAGCAGTACTTC. Amino acids: CASSYPGGGGLPYEQYF. The V gene is TRBV6-5, the J gene TRBJ2-7, with 8 nucleotides matching TRBD2. The germline CDR1 and CDR2 sequences are MNHEY and SVGAGI. Losses at the gene ends were 2 bases for V and 2 bases for J; bases not matched to a gene: 11. CDR3 size: 17 residues.

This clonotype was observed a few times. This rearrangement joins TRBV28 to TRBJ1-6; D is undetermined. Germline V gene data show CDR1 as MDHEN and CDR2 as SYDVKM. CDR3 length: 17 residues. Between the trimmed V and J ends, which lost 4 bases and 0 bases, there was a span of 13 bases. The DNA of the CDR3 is TGTGCCAGCAGTTCACAGTGGGGAAGCTCCTATAATTCACCCCTCCACTTT. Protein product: CASSSQWGSSYNSPLHF.

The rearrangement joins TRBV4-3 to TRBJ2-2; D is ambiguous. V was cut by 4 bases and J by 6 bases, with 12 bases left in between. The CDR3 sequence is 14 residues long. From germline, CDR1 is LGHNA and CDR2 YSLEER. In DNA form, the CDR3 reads TGCGCCAGCAGCCGCATAGGGTGGCCCGGGGAGCTGTTTTTT. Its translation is CASSRIGWPGELFF.

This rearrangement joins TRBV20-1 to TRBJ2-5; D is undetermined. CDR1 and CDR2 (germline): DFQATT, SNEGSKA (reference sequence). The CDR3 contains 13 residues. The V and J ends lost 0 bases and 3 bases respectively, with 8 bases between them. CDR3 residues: CSARDVNKETQYF. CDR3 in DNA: TGCAGTGCTAGAGATGTAAATAAAGAGACCCAGTACTTC.

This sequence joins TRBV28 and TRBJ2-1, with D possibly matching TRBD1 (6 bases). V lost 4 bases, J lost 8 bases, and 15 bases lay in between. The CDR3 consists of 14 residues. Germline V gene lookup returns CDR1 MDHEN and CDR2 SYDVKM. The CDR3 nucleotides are TGTGCCAGCAGTTCCTGGGACACGGCCTATGAGCAGTTCTTC. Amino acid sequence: CASSSWDTAYEQFF.

In DNA form, the CDR3 reads TGCGCCAGCAGCCAAGCGCCGGGCGGGGGCATTGGCTACACCTTC. This codes for CASSQAPGGGIGYTF. The chain joins TRBV4-3 to TRBJ1-2; perhaps TRBD1 as D (6 bases). V was cut by 1 base and J by 7 bases, with 16 bases left in between. Germline CDR1 and CDR2: LGHNA and YSLEER. The CDR3 spans 15 residues.

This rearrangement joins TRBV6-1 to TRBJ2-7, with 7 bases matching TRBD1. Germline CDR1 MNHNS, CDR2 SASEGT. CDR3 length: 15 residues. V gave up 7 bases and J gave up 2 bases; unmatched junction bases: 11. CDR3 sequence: CASIGTGQRAYEQYF. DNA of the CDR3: TGTGCCAGCATCGGGACGGGACAGAGAGCCTACGAGCAGTACTTC.

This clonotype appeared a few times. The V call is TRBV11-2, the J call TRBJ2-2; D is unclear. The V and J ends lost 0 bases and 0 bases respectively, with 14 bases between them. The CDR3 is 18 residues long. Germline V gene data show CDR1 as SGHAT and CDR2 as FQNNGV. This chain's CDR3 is CASSLDFMGDTNTGELFF. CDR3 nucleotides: TGTGCCAGCAGCTTAGATTTTATGGGCGACACGAACACCGGGGAGCTGTTTTTT.

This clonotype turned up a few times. CDR3 loop: CASSSGTGREELFF. The CDR3 region has the DNA TGTGCCAGCAGCTCCGGGACAGGACGGGAGGAGCTGTTTTTT. This chain connects TRBV7-9 to TRBJ2-2; 8 nucleotides match TRBD1. V was clipped by 4 bases and J by 10 bases; unmatched bases: 8. CDR1 is SEHNR and CDR2 is FQNEAQ in the germline V gene (reference sequence). This CDR3 region has 14 residues.

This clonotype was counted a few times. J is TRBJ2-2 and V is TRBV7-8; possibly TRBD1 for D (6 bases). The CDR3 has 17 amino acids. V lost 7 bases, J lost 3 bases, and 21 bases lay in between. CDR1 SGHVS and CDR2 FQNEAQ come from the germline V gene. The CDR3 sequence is CASKWTAMRSDTGELFF. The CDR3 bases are TGTGCCAGCAAATGGACAGCCATGCGTAGTGACACCGGGGAGCTGTTTTTT.

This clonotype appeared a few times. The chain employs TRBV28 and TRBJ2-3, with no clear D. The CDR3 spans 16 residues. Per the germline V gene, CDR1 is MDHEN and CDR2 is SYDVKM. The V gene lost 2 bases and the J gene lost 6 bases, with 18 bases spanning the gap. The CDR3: CASSLMKGTHMDTQYF. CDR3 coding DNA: TGTGCCAGCAGTTTAATGAAGGGCACACACATGGATACGCAGTATTTT. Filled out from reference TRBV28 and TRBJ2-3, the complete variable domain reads DVKVTQSSRYLVKRTGEKVFLECVQDMDHENMFWYRQDPGLGLRLIYFSYDVKMKEKGDIPEGYSVSREKKERFSLILESASTNQTSMYLCASSLMKGTHMDTQYFGPGTRLTVL.